The rows below give T cell receptor beta chains drawn from one sample of a study of a mutant IDH1 vaccine in newly diagnosed glioma. These TCRs' antigens remain unknown. TCRdb keeps only in-frame clones here, not all; method: immunoSEQ multiplex PCR. The table includes some 61,000 clones, about four fifths detected once. This material consisted of PBMCs, taken from a glioma patient whose treatment included an IDH1 peptide vaccine. These receptors all come from a man aged 18 to 29 with glioma. The CDR3 runs from the conserved cysteine through the conserved F or W. Fields, in order: J gene, V gene, CDR3 length, D gene, clone size, CDR3 DNA, CDR3 protein. D genes are given only for firm matches. Part of the rows lack a size; the others show once, few, many or a class for expanded clones.

>TRBJ2-7|TRBV10-1|18|-|-
TGCGCCAGCAGTGAGTCCTTGACCAAGGATCCCCCTTTGCGCGAGCAGTACTTC
CASSESLTKDPPLREQYF
>TRBJ2-3|TRBV5-6|16|TRBD1|-
TGTGCCAGCAGCTTCAAAGGGACAGGGGCCCCAGATACGCAGTATTTT
CASSFKGTGAPDTQYF
>TRBJ2-1|TRBV9|15|TRBD2|-
TGTGCCAGCAGCATCCTAGCGGGAGCCTACAATGAGCAGTTCTTC
CASSILAGAYNEQFF
>TRBJ1-5|TRBV5-1|15|-|-
TGCGCCAGCAGCTTGTTCGGGGATGGCAATCAGCCCCAGCATTTT
CASSLFGDGNQPQHF
>TRBJ1-1|TRBV2|15|-|-
TGTGCCAGCAGTTACCGGACAGCCACGAACACTGAAGCTTTCTTT
CASSYRTATNTEAFF
>TRBJ1-6|TRBV9|13|-|-
TGTGCCAGCAGCGTAGCGGGGGATTCACCCCTCCACTTT
CASSVAGDSPLHF
>TRBJ1-2|TRBV15|16|-|-
TGTGCCACCAGCAGAGACCGGGTCCTACGGGGCTATGGCTACACCTTC
CATSRDRVLRGYGYTF
>TRBJ2-1|TRBV14|17|-|-
TGTGCCAGCAGCCAAGATTTGACGCTAAGCTCCTACAATGAGCAGTTCTTC
CASSQDLTLSSYNEQFF
>TRBJ1-2|TRBV7-2|14|-|-
TGTGCCAGCAGCTTAGGCGGAAGAGACTATGGCTACACCTTC
CASSLGGRDYGYTF
>TRBJ1-2|TRBV27|16|-|-
TGTGCCAGCAGTTTATTGGCAGTACCTAGCAGGGTGGGCTACACCTTC
CASSLLAVPSRVGYTF
>TRBJ2-2|TRBV5-4|12|-|-
TGTGCCAGCAGCTTGGGCTCCGGGGAGCTGTTTTTT
CASSLGSGELFF
>TRBJ2-7|TRBV9|14|-|-
TGTGCCAGCAGCGTAGACGGGGATACGTACGAGCAGTACTTC
CASSVDGDTYEQYF
>TRBJ1-2|TRBV28|13|-|-
TGTGCCAGCAGCTCCGGACGGCACGGCGGCTACACCTTC
CASSSGRHGGYTF
>TRBJ2-1|TRBV27|15|TRBD1|-
TGTGCCAGCAGTGCCGGGACAGGTGAATACAATGAGCAGTTCTTC
CASSAGTGEYNEQFF
>TRBJ1-1|TRBV4-2|16|-|-
TGTGCCAGCAGCCAGGGCAGAAACCTCATGAACACTGAAGCTTTCTTT
CASSQGRNLMNTEAFF
>TRBJ2-2|TRBV5-1|16|-|-
TGCGCCAGCAGCTTGGCGGGGAAAGGAAACACCGGGGAGCTGTTTTTT
CASSLAGKGNTGELFF
>TRBJ2-7|TRBV6-5|15|-|-
TGTGCCAGCAGTTACTGGGGAGGCCGTCCCTACGAGCAGTACTTC
CASSYWGGRPYEQYF
>TRBJ2-7|TRBV9|14|-|-
TGTGCCAGCAGCTACGGGCAGGGAACCTACGAGCAGTACTTC
CASSYGQGTYEQYF
>TRBJ1-2|TRBV5-1|14|-|few
TGCGCCAGCAGCCGACCGGGGGGTGACTATGGCTACACCTTC
CASSRPGGDYGYTF
>TRBJ1-5|TRBV6-6|15|TRBD1|-
TGTGCCAGCAGTCGACAGGGGGCTAGCAATCAGCCCCAGCATTTT
CASSRQGASNQPQHF
>TRBJ1-2|TRBV19|13|-|-
TGTGCCACCTGGGACGGAAGTTACTATGGCTACACCTTC
CATWDGSYYGYTF
>TRBJ2-1|TRBV28|16|-|-
TGTGCCAGCAGTTTCGCGGGGGCCAAGATATACAATGAGCAGTTCTTC
CASSFAGAKIYNEQFF
>TRBJ2-7|TRBV29-1|13|TRBD2|once
TGCAGCGTCAGTCAGCGGGGAACCTACGAGCAGTACTTC
CSVSQRGTYEQYF
>TRBJ1-3|TRBV7-9|13|-|-
TGTGCCAGCAGCTGGGATCGGGGAAACACCATATATTTT
CASSWDRGNTIYF
>TRBJ2-1|TRBV6-5|15|TRBD2|-
TGTGCCAGCAGTTACTTGGGGGGGGCCTACAATGAGCAGTTCTTC
CASSYLGGAYNEQFF
>TRBJ2-3|TRBV2|14|-|-
TGTGCCAGCACCGAACGGGGGGCGGTAGATACGCAGTATTTT
CASTERGAVDTQYF
>TRBJ1-3|TRBV30|12|-|-
TGTGCCTGGGTCGGGCTCCCGAGCACCATATATTTT
CAWVGLPSTIYF
>TRBJ1-5|TRBV30|14|-|-
TGTGCCTGGAGTCAAACAGGGTCCAATCAGCCCCAGCATTTT
CAWSQTGSNQPQHF
>TRBJ2-7|TRBV18|14|-|-
TGTGCCAGCTCACCAAGTATGGGGCCCTACGAGCAGTACTTC
CASSPSMGPYEQYF
>TRBJ1-3|TRBV5-1|12|-|-
TGCGCCAGCAGCTTGGACAGAAACACCATATATTTT
CASSLDRNTIYF
>TRBJ2-5|TRBV5-1|14|-|-
TGCGCCAGCAGCTTGGAGTCGGGTGAGGAGACCCAGTACTTC
CASSLESGEETQYF
>TRBJ1-2|TRBV7-2|12|-|few
TGTGCCAGCACGGGGGTGACCTATGGCTACACCTTC
CASTGVTYGYTF
>TRBJ1-1|TRBV5-1|13|-|-
TGCGCCAGCAGCTTGAGCCAGCTATCTGAAGCTTTCTTT
CASSLSQLSEAFF
>TRBJ2-1|TRBV9|16|-|medium-sized
TGTGCCAGCTCCCTTGAAGGTACCGAATCCTACAATGAGCAGTTCTTC
CASSLEGTESYNEQFF
>TRBJ1-5|TRBV15|15|TRBD1|few
TGTGCCACCAGAGAAGACAGGGGGCATTGGCAGCCCCAGCATTTT
CATREDRGHWQPQHF
>TRBJ1-1|TRBV30|14|TRBD1|few
TGTGCCTGGAGTGCCCTGGGACAGGGTACTGAAGCTTTCTTT
CAWSALGQGTEAFF
>TRBJ1-1|TRBV4-3|14|TRBD1|-
TGCGCCAGCAGCCAAAGCAGGGGGGGCACTGAAGCTTTCTTT
CASSQSRGGTEAFF
>TRBJ2-7|TRBV4-3|16|TRBD2|-
TGCGCCAGCAGCAGATTAGCGGGAGGGCCGGTGTACGAGCAGTACTTC
CASSRLAGGPVYEQYF
>TRBJ1-6|TRBV7-2|15|-|once
TGTGCCAGCAGCTTAGATCCTGGGGTCAATTCACCCCTCCACTTT
CASSLDPGVNSPLHF
>TRBJ2-1|TRBV6-5|12|-|-
TGTGCCAGCAGGGGGGGTAGCAGTGGGGAGTTCTTC
CASRGGSSGEFF
>TRBJ2-7|TRBV7-2|17|TRBD2|-
TGTGCCAGCAGCTTAGCGCGATTACCTAGCGGGAGTTGGGAGCAGTACTTC
CASSLARLPSGSWEQYF
>TRBJ2-5|TRBV7-9|16|-|-
TGTGCCAGCAGCCCCCGACGTGGGCCGAACGGGAGGACCCAGTACTTC
CASSPRRGPNGRTQYF
>TRBJ1-2|TRBV5-1|15|-|-
TGCGCCAGCAGCTTGGTCGGGCAGGGCGAGTATGGCTACACCTTC
CASSLVGQGEYGYTF
>TRBJ1-1|TRBV5-1|11|-|-
TGCGCCAGCAGCTTCGAGGCGAAAGCTTTCTTT
CASSFEAKAFF
>TRBJ2-2|TRBV18|15|TRBD1|-
TGTGCCAGCTCACGACAGGGGGCTAACACCGGGGAGCTGTTTTTT
CASSRQGANTGELFF
>TRBJ2-7|TRBV2|16|TRBD2|-
TGTGCCAGCAGTTTTAATAGACTAGCCCCAAGCTACGAGCAGTACTTC
CASSFNRLAPSYEQYF
>TRBJ2-7|TRBV6-5|15|TRBD2|once
TGTGCCAGCAGCCGACTTAGCGGGGATGGTGGCGAGCAGTACTTC
CASSRLSGDGGEQYF
>TRBJ2-1|TRBV10-1|16|TRBD2|-
TGCGCCAGCAGTGAAGGACTAGCGGGGATGTACAATGAGCAGTTCTTC
CASSEGLAGMYNEQFF
>TRBJ2-7|TRBV5-6|15|TRBD1|-
TGTGCCAGCAGCTTCGGGACAGGGTTTTCCTACGAGCAGTACTTC
CASSFGTGFSYEQYF
>TRBJ1-6|TRBV7-2|16|-|-
TGTGCCAGCAGCTTAGGCCAGGGACTAGGGAATTCACCCCTCCACTTT
CASSLGQGLGNSPLHF
>TRBJ2-3|TRBV19|12|-|-
TGTGCCAGTAGTAGACGCACAGATACGCAGTATTTT
CASSRRTDTQYF
>TRBJ2-7|TRBV2|12|TRBD1|-
TGTGCCAGCAGTGAAGCCCGGGACAGGGGTCCTTTC
CASSEARDRGPF
>TRBJ1-2|TRBV9|13|TRBD1|-
TGTGCCAGCTCCCAGGGGGGGGCCACGGGCTACACCTTC
CASSQGGATGYTF
>TRBJ2-1|TRBV7-8|16|-|-
TGTGCCAGCAGCTTAGTCCGGACAGCCTCCTACAATGAGCAGTTCTTC
CASSLVRTASYNEQFF